At least ten counts were recorded for the clone carrying this T cell receptor (beta chain). Its antigen remains unidentified. This entry comes from a study of identical twins. This CDR3 spans 14 amino acids. From germline, CDR1 is ENHRY and CDR2 SYGVKD. J was trimmed by 0 bases and V by 4 bases; bases with no gene match: 2. From the 5' RACE reads, TCRdb called clonotypes with MiXCR, one entry per CDR3 protein. The repertoire holds about 210,000 distinct CDR3 sequences, with around 10% as singletons. General study results and limits: Within twin pairs, the out-of-frame alpha sequences they shared showed excess low generation probability. In zero-insertion analyses, partial confounding could arise from invariant MAIT and iNKT cells.

The sequencing input was memory (CD45RO+) T cells sorted from blood. The J gene is TRBJ2-7, the V gene TRBV10-3, with 8 bases that match TRBD1. The TCR sequence derives from a woman aged 18-29 years in good health. The CDR3 here is CAISGTGSSYEQYF. The CDR3 DNA reads as TGTGCCATCAGTGGGACAGGGAGCTCCTACGAGCAGTACTTC.